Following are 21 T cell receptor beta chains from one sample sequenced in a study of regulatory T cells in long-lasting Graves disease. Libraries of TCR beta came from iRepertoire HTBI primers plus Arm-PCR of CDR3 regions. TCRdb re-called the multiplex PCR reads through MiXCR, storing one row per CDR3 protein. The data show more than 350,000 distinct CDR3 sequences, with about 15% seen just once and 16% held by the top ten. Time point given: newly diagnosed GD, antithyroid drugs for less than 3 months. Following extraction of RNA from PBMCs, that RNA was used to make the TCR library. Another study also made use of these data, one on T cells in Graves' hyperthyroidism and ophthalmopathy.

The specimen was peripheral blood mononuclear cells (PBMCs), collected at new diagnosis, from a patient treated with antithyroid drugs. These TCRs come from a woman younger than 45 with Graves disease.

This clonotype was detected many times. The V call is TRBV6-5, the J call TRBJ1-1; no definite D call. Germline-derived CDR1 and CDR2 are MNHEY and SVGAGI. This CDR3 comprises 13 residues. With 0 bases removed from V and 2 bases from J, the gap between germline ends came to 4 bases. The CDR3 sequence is CASSYSDNTEAFF. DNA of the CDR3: TGTGCCAGCAGTTACTCGGACAACACTGAAGCTTTCTTT.

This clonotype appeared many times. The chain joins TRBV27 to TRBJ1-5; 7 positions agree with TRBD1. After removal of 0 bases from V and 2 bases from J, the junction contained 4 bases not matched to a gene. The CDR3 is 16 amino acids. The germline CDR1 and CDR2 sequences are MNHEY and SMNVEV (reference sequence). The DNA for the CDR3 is TGTGCCAGCAGTTTATCACCAGGGGGAGGCAATCAGCCCCAGCATTTT. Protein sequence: CASSLSPGGGNQPQHF.

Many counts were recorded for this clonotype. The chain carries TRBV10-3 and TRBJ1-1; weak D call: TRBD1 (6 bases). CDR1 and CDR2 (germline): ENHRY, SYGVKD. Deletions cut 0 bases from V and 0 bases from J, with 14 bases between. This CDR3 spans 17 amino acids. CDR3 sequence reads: CAISESRGRGLNTEAFF. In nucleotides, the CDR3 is TGTGCCATCAGTGAGTCGAGGGGCAGGGGTCTGAACACTGAAGCTTTCTTT.

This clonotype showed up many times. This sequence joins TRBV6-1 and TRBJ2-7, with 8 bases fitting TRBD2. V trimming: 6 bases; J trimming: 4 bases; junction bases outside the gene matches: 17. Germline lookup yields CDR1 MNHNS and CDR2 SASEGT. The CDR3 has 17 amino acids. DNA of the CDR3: TGTGCCAGCAGGAGCCCGTTTGGCGCGGGAGGAGATTACGAGCAGTACTTC. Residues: CASRSPFGAGGDYEQYF.

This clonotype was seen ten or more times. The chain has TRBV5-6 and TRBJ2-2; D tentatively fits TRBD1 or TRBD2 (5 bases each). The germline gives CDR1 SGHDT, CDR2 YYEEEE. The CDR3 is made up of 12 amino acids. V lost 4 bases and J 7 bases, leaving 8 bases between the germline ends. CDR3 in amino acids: CASSPGGGELFF. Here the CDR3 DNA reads TGTGCCAGCAGCCCTGGGGGCGGGGAGCTGTTTTTT.

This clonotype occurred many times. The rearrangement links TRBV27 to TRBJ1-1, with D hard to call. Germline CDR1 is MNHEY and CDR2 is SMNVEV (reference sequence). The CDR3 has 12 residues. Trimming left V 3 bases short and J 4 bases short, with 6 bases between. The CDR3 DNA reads TGTGCCAGCAGTTTCTACGGCACTGAAGCTTTCTTT. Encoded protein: CASSFYGTEAFF.

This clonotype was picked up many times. Here the CDR3 reads CASSQSTGGDYEQYF. The CDR3 DNA is TGCGCCAGCAGCCAATCGACAGGGGGTGACTACGAGCAGTACTTC. The chain uses TRBV4-1 and TRBJ2-3; 9 nucleotides match TRBD1. The DNA matches TRBJ2-7 better at its end, which makes the J call doubtful. The CDR3 totals 15 residues. The germline V gene encodes CDR1 MGHRA and CDR2 YSYEKL.

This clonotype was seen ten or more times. The CDR3 here is CASSPQGLGTDTQYF. The CDR3 nucleotides read TGTGCCAGCAGCCCGCAGGGATTAGGTACAGATACGCAGTATTTT. V usage is TRBV6-1 and J usage is TRBJ2-3, with D perhaps matching TRBD1 (5 bases). The CDR3 runs 15 residues. Looked up from germline, CDR1 is MNHNS and CDR2 is SASEGT. The V end lost 6 bases, the J end lost 3 bases, and 16 bases lay between the germline ends.

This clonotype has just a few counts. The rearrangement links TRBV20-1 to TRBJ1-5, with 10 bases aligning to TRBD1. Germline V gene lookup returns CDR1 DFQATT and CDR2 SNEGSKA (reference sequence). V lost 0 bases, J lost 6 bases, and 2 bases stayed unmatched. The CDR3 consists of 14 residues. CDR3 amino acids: CSAREGTGAQPQHF. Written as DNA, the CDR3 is TGCAGTGCTAGAGAGGGGACAGGGGCTCAGCCCCAGCATTTT.

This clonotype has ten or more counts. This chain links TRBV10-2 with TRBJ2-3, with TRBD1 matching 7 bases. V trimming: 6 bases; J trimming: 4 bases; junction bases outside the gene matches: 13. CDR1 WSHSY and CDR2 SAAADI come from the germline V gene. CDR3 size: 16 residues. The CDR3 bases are TGCGCCAGCAGCCCGGGACAGTCAGTCAACGCAGATACGCAGTATTTT. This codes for CASSPGQSVNADTQYF.

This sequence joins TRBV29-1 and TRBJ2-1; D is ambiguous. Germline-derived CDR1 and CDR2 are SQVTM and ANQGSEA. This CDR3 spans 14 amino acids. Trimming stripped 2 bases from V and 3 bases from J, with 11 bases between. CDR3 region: CSVERISIYNEQFF. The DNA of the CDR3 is TGCAGCGTTGAACGGATCTCGATCTACAATGAGCAGTTCTTC.

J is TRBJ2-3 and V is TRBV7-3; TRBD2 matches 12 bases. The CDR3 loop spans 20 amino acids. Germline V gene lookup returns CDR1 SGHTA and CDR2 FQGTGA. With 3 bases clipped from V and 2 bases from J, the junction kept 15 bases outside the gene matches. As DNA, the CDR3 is TGTGCCAGCAGCTTTACCCTCTTCACTCGGACTAGCGGGGTCACAGATACGCAGTATTTT. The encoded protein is CASSFTLFTRTSGVTDTQYF.

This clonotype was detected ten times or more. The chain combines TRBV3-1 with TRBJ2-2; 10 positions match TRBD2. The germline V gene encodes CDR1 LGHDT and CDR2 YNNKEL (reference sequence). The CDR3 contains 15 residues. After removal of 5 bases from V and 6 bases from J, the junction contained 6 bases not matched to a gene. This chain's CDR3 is CASSSVGLAAGELFF. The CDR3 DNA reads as TGTGCCAGCAGCTCGGTCGGACTAGCGGCCGGGGAGCTGTTTTTT.

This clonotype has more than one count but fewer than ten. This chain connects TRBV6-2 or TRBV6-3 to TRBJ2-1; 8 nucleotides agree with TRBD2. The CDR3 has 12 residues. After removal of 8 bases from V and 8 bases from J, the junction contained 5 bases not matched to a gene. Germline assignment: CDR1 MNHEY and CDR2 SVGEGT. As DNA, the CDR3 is TGTGCCAGCCAGCGGGAGATGGATGAGCAGTTCTTC. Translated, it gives CASQREMDEQFF.

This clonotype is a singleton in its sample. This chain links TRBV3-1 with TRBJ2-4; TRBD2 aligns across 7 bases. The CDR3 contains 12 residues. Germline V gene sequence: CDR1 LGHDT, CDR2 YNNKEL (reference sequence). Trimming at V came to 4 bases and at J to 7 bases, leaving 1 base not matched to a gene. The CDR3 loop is CASSRDYNIQYF. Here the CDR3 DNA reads TGTGCCAGCAGCCGGGACTACAACATTCAGTACTTC.

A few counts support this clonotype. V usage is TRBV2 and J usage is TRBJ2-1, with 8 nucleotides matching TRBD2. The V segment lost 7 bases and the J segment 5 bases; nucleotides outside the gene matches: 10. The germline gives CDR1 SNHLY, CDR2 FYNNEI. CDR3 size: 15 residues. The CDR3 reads CASTPPAGAHNEQFF. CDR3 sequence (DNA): TGTGCCAGCACCCCTCCAGCGGGAGCCCACAATGAGCAGTTCTTC.

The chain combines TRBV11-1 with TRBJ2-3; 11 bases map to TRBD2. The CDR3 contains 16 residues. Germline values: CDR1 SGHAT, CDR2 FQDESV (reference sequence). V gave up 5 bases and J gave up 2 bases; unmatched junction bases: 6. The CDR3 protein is CASSQILAGDTDTQYF. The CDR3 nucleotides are TGTGCCAGCAGCCAGATACTAGCGGGAGACACAGATACGCAGTATTTT.

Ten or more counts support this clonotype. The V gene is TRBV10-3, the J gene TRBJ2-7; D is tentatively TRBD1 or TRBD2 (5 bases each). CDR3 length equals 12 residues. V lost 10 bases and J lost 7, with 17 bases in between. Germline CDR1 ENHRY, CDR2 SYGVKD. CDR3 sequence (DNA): TGTGCCACCAACGAGGGACCGGCGGAGCAGTACTTC. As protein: CATNEGPAEQYF.

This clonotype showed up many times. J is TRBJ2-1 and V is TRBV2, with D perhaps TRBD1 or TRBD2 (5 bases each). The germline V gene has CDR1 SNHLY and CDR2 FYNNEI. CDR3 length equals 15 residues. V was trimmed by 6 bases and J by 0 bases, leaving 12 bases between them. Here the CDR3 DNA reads TGTGCCAGCAGGAGGGACGGAAGCTCCTACAATGAGCAGTTCTTC. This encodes CASRRDGSSYNEQFF.

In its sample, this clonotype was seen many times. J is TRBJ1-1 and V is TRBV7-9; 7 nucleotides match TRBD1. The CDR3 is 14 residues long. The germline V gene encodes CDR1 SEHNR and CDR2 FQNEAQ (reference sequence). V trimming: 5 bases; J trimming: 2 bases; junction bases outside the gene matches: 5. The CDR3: CASSVWDSNTEAFF. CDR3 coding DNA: TGTGCCAGCAGCGTTTGGGACAGTAACACTGAAGCTTTCTTT.

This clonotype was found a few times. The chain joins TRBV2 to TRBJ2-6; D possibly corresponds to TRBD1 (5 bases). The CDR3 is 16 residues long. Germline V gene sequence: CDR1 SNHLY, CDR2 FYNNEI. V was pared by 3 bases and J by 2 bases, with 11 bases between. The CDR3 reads CASSDARAAGANVLTF. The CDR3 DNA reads TGTGCCAGCAGTGACGCCAGGGCTGCTGGGGCCAACGTCCTGACTTTC.